The clone carrying this T cell receptor (beta chain) was recorded only once. Its antigen is as yet unknown. CDR1 and CDR2 from the germline V gene are KGHSH and LQKENI. Trimming took 5 bases from V and 3 from J, leaving 14 bases between them. The CDR3 contains 15 residues. The sample originates from a study of T cell responses to AZD1222 COVID-19 vaccine. Study-level results: Spike was spanned by vaccine-associated CD4 TCRs, which were dominant at 160-218 and 743-854. Just a handful of AZD1222 recipients were seropositive at baseline. Repertoire sampling occurred only after the peak T cell response. White British donors predominated, females outnumbered males, and clonal diversity was possibly underestimated.

Here immunoSEQ multiplex PCR was the method, and the copy in TCRdb shows in-frame clones only, minus some. Among some 92,000 clones listed, about 89% were seen once. The chain joins TRBV18 to TRBJ1-5, with a weak D call TRBD1 (5 bases). Sequencing used peripheral blood, obtained on day 0 of AZD1222 vaccination. The sequence was collected from an adult in good health. DNA for the CDR3: TGTGCCAGCTCAAATGACAGATTTCTCAATCAGCCCCAGCATTTT. The encoded protein is CASSNDRFLNQPQHF.